The 2 T cell receptor beta chains reported below all come from one sample, sequenced in a study of blood T cells in healthy people across ages. For the second PCR, which ran for 7 to 11 cycles, a sample-barcoded 5' primer and a J-beta primer mix were used. TCRdb passed the 5' RACE reads through MiXCR, listing each CDR3 protein once. There are over 950,000 distinct CDR3 sequences in the sample; around two fifths occur only once, and under 15% lies in the top ten. The sample was blood. The source of these receptors is a man aged 18 to 35 in good health.

Concerning this clonotype itself: Germline is not matched at one junction end, which may reflect a read error. The rearrangement uses TRBV7-7 and TRBJ2-3; D remains unclear. CDR1 is SSHAT, CDR2 FNYEAQ, per germline (reference sequence). The CDR3 sequence is 14 residues long. The chain's CDR3 is CASSAHSGTDTQYF. The CDR3 region has the DNA TGTGCTAGCAGCGCGCACTCTGGGACAGATACGCAGTATTTT.

The chain joins TRBV20-1 to TRBJ2-3; 8 bases agree with TRBD1. Trimming cost V 6 bases and J 4 bases; bases outside gene matches: 15. Germline CDR1 DFQATT, CDR2 SNEGSKA (reference sequence). The CDR3 is 16 amino acids. The CDR3 loop is CSATPPGTGYSDTQYF. Here the CDR3 DNA reads TGCAGTGCCACACCACCGGGGACAGGTTATTCAGATACGCAGTATTTT.